The present entry profiles one T cell receptor (beta chain) with its context. The V segment lost 10 bases and the J segment 13 bases; nucleotides outside the gene matches: 13. Germline V gives CDR1 SNHLY, CDR2 FYNNEI. This CDR3 region has 12 residues. Everyone who took part was roughly 18 to 89 years old, and they came from some 23 US areas. Self-reported history from a screening survey and questionnaire set each donor's cohort. Per the authors' pipeline: For nucleated cells, counts were estimated from reference gene primer amplification. Produced via immunoSEQ multiplex PCR; TCRdb's table is partial and in-frame only. Clonal size and the V and J genes are those of that table, whereas D and trimming came from the DNA. This table holds about 220,000 clones, about 91% found once. This sample is drawn from a study of blood T cell repertoires in COVID-19.

This clonotype originated in a woman aged 35 to 49 with acute COVID-19. This sequence joins TRBV2 and TRBJ2-1, with 7 bases matching TRBD1. Material for sequencing was PBMCs or T cells enriched from blood (not recorded which). CDR3 loop: CATMEDRAKQFF. CDR3 nucleotides: TGTGCCACAATGGAAGACAGGGCAAAACAGTTCTTC.